The 17 T cell receptor beta chains listed next were all sequenced from one sample in a study of T-cell reconstitution after alpha-beta-depleted transplantation in children. TCRbeta library preparation incorporated unique molecular identifiers. TCRdb reprocessed the PCR reads with MiXCR, giving one entry per CDR3 protein. The data hold some 310,000 distinct CDR3 sequences, with around 25% observed a single time. Sequences were derived from PBMCs, mostly from graft donor cells, sampled 180 days after TCRalphabeta/CD19-depleted stem cell transplant. The source of these receptors is a male patient under 18 who had a stem cell transplant for acute lymphoblastic leukemia, so the T cells may come from the graft donor.

The chain carries TRBV5-1 and TRBJ2-3; 10 nucleotides match TRBD2. The germline V gene has CDR1 SGHRS and CDR2 YFSETQ. This CDR3 comprises 15 residues. V gave up 0 bases and J gave up 6 bases; unmatched junction bases: 4. The chain's CDR3 is CASSLVSGGSDTQYF. CDR3 DNA sequence: TGCGCCAGCAGCTTGGTTAGCGGGGGGTCCGATACGCAGTATTTT. The full variable domain, completed using reference TRBV5-1 and TRBJ2-3, is KAGVTQTPRYLIKTRGQQVTLSCSPISGHRSVSWYQQTPGQGLQFLFEYFSETQRNKGNFPGRFSGRQFSNSRSEMNVSTLELGDSALYLCASSLVSGGSDTQYFGPGTRLTVL.

The V and J genes are TRBV4-1 and TRBJ2-3, with no clear D. Germline V gene data show CDR1 as MGHRA and CDR2 as YSYEKL. The CDR3 loop spans 16 amino acids. The V and J ends lost 4 bases and 2 bases respectively, with 16 bases between them. In DNA form, the CDR3 reads TGCGCCAGCAGCCCTTCCCAACTCGTGATCACAGATACGCAGTATTTT. Its translation is CASSPSQLVITDTQYF.

The chain combines TRBV6-1 with TRBJ1-2, with 7 bases matching TRBD1. The length of the CDR3 is 14 residues. Germline trimming cut 6 bases from V and 4 bases from J; bases unmatched to any gene: 8. Germline V gene data show CDR1 as MNHNS and CDR2 as SASEGT. CDR3 loop: CASRKPGQIYGYTF. CDR3 nucleotide sequence: TGTGCCAGCAGAAAACCGGGACAGATCTATGGCTACACCTTC.

A single count supports this clonotype. The chain carries TRBV18 and TRBJ2-5; D remains ambiguous. CDR3 length: 14 residues. Trimming stripped 3 bases from V and 1 base from J, with 9 bases between. Germline CDR1 is KGHSH and CDR2 is LQKENI. The CDR3 loop is CASSPRSFQETQYF. The CDR3 nucleotides are TGTGCCAGCTCACCCCGGTCTTTCCAAGAGACCCAGTACTTC.

This clonotype turned up a few times. The chain joins TRBV24-1 to TRBJ2-3, with 9 nucleotides matching TRBD2. Losses at the gene ends were 3 bases for V and 6 bases for J; bases not matched to a gene: 6. Germline-derived CDR1 and CDR2 are KGHDR and SFDVKD. The CDR3 is 15 amino acids. The CDR3 DNA reads as TGTGCCACCAGTGATCCCGCGGGAGGGCCTGATACGCAGTATTTT. Protein: CATSDPAGGPDTQYF.

The chain couples TRBV20-1 to TRBJ2-1; tentative D call: TRBD2 (6 bases). This CDR3 contains 12 residues. Germline V lookup: CDR1 DFQATT, CDR2 SNEGSKA (reference sequence). The V end was cut by 4 bases, the J end by 9 bases, with 13 bases between. CDR3 in amino acids: CSATQTRPEQFF. CDR3 sequence (DNA): TGCAGTGCTACCCAGACTAGGCCTGAGCAGTTCTTC.

This clonotype appeared a few times. The chain links TRBV12-3 or TRBV12-4 to TRBJ1-1, with D unclear. The CDR3 spans 13 residues. Trimming cost V 3 bases and J 6 bases, with 11 bases left between them. CDR3 nucleotides: TGTGCCAGCAGTTTTAAACGGCAATCTGAAGCTTTCTTT. It yields the protein CASSFKRQSEAFF.

The chain has TRBV12-5 and TRBJ2-5; tentatively, D is TRBD1 (6 bases). Germline values: CDR1 LGHNT, CDR2 FRNRAP. CDR3 length: 16 residues. Trimming stripped 0 bases from V and 5 bases from J, with 16 bases between. The CDR3 nucleotides read TGTGCTAGTGGTTTGGTAACAGGGTCCCATGGGGAGACCCAGTACTTC. Its translation: CASGLVTGSHGETQYF. The full variable domain, with the rest looked up from reference TRBV12-5 and TRBJ2-5, is DARVTQTPRHKVTEMGQEVTMRCQPILGHNTVFWYRQTMMQGLELLAYFRNRAPLDDSGMPKDRFSAEMPDATLATLKIQPSEPRDSAVYFCASGLVTGSHGETQYFGPGTRLLVL.

This clonotype occurred a few times. The chain combines TRBV11-1 with TRBJ2-5, with 8 bases aligning to TRBD1. There are 15 residues in the CDR3. The V and J ends lost 5 bases and 2 bases, in that order; junction bases with no gene match: 7. Germline CDR1 SGHAT, CDR2 FQDESV (reference sequence). The CDR3 DNA reads as TGTGCCAGCAGCCAGGACAGGGTTCGGCAAGAGACCCAGTACTTC. It specifies CASSQDRVRQETQYF.

This clonotype was found a few times. This chain joins TRBV24-1 and TRBJ2-3; D remains unclear. Germline V gene lookup returns CDR1 KGHDR and CDR2 SFDVKD. V dropped 3 bases and J dropped 1 base, with 7 bases sitting between them. The CDR3 contains 14 residues. The CDR3 DNA reads TGTGCCACCAGTGATCGCTTCCGCACAGATACGCAGTATTTT. It codes for CATSDRFRTDTQYF.

The chain combines TRBV3-1 with TRBJ2-1; no clear D. V lost 3 bases to trimming and J lost 5 bases, with 8 bases between them. The CDR3 spans 13 residues. Germline V lookup: CDR1 LGHDT, CDR2 YNNKEL (reference sequence). The CDR3 DNA reads as TGTGCCAGCAGCCACACCAACGACAATGAGCAGTTCTTC. Amino acid sequence: CASSHTNDNEQFF.

The chain has TRBV6-1 and TRBJ1-1; D might be TRBD1 (5 bases). Germline CDR1 and CDR2: MNHNS and SASEGT. The CDR3 runs to 14 residues. V was shortened by 6 bases and J by 6 bases, with 17 bases between the two germline ends. This CDR3 is CASSWGLINAEAFF. DNA of the CDR3: TGTGCCAGCAGCTGGGGACTTATCAACGCTGAAGCTTTCTTT.

This clonotype was detected a few times. V is TRBV2 and J is TRBJ2-1; D not resolved. Between the trimmed V and J ends, which lost 4 bases and 0 bases, there was a span of 10 bases. The length of the CDR3 is 15 residues. Germline V gene lookup returns CDR1 SNHLY and CDR2 FYNNEI. The CDR3 region has the DNA TGTGCCAGCAGTGCTGCGGCTGTCTCCTACAATGAGCAGTTCTTC. Amino acids: CASSAAAVSYNEQFF. Full variable domain (missing parts from reference TRBV2 and TRBJ2-1): EPEVTQTPSHQVTQMGQEVILRCVPISNHLYFYWYRQILGQKVEFLVSFYNNEISEKSEIFDDQFSVERPDGSNFTLKIRSTKLEDSAMYFCASSAAAVSYNEQFFGPGTRLTVL.

This clonotype was detected a few times. J is TRBJ2-5 and V is TRBV25-1; D is uncertain. The CDR3 totals 16 residues. V lost 5 bases and J lost 0, with 16 bases in between. Germline-derived CDR1 and CDR2 are MGHDK and SYGVNS. The CDR3 reads CASSFGHSGDQETQYF. The CDR3 bases are TGTGCCAGCAGTTTCGGCCATTCAGGAGACCAAGAGACCCAGTACTTC.

V usage is TRBV5-1 and J usage is TRBJ2-5; 7 nucleotides agree with TRBD2. CDR3 length equals 13 residues. V lost 2 bases, J lost 5 bases, and 3 bases stayed unmatched. Germline lookup yields CDR1 SGHRS and CDR2 YFSETQ. This CDR3 reads CASSFAGVETQYF. The CDR3 DNA reads TGCGCCAGCAGCTTTGCGGGGGTGGAGACCCAGTACTTC.

This clonotype was seen many times. The chain is built from TRBV5-5 and TRBJ2-7, with D hard to call. The CDR3 sequence is 12 residues long. V lost 1 base and J lost 0, with 2 bases in between. Germline lookup yields CDR1 SGHKS and CDR2 YYEKEE (reference sequence). The CDR3 nucleotides read TGTGCCAGCAGCTTGTTCTCCTACGAGCAGTACTTC. It specifies CASSLFSYEQYF.

The chain has TRBV12-3 or TRBV12-4 and TRBJ2-2; D is possibly TRBD1 or TRBD2 (5 bases each). Trimming cost V 6 bases and J 1 base, with 18 bases left between them. This CDR3 is 17 amino acids long. CDR3 nucleotide sequence: TGTGCCAGCAGCCGCCGAGGGGCCAGGAGGAACACCGGGGAGCTGTTTTTT. It yields the protein CASSRRGARRNTGELFF.